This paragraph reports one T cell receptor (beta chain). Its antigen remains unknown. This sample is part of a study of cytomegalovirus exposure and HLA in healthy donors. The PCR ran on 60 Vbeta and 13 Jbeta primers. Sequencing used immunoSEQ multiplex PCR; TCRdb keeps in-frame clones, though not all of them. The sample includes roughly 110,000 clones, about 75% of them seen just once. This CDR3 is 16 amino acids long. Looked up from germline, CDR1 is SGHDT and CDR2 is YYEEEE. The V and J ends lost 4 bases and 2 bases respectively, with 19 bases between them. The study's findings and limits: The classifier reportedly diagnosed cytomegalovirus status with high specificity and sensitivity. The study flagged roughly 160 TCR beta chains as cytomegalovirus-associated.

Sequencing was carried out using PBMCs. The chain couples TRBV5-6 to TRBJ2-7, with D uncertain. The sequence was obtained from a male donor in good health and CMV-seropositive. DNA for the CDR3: TGTGCCAGCAGCCAACGAATAGCCGCGGAAACCTACGAGCAGTACTTC. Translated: CASSQRIAAETYEQYF.